Presented here are 22 T cell receptor beta chains from one specimen sequenced in a study of blood T cell repertoires in COVID-19. Some clones are missing from TCRdb's copy, which holds only in-frame ones; the method was immunoSEQ multiplex PCR. The data hold approximately 240,000 clones, with 90% to 95% observed a single time. The sequenced material came from PBMCs or T cells enriched from blood (not recorded which). The source is a woman aged 18-35 years who had recovered from COVID-19.

The chain employs TRBV4-2 and TRBJ1-1; 9 nucleotides agree with TRBD1. Germline values: CDR1 LGHNA, CDR2 YNFKEQ. V shed 1 base and J 0 bases; nucleotides not matched to a gene: 9. This CDR3 has 18 amino acids. CDR3 DNA sequence: TGTGCCAGCAGCCAAGCCCGGGGACAGGGCTTCATGAACACTGAAGCTTTCTTT. This gives the protein CASSQARGQGFMNTEAFF.

The chain employs TRBV3-1 (or the pseudogene TRBV3-2) and TRBJ1-4, with D hard to call. The length of the CDR3 is 14 residues. V lost 4 bases, J lost 5 bases, and 11 bases lay in between. The germline CDR1 and CDR2 sequences are LGHDT and YNNKEL (reference sequence). DNA of the CDR3: TGTGCCAGCAGCCCTGACCGGGAGAATGAAAAACTGTTTTTT. It specifies CASSPDRENEKLFF.

This clone was seen once. The CDR3 DNA sequence: TGTGCCAGCAGTCCTGGGACACTTCAAGAGACCCAGTACTTC. This translates into CASSPGTLQETQYF. The genes are TRBV6-5 and TRBJ2-5, with D perhaps matching TRBD1 (6 bases). Germline V gene lookup returns CDR1 MNHEY and CDR2 SVGAGI. The CDR3 is 14 residues long. V lost 5 bases, J lost 2 bases, and 12 bases lay in between.

The rearrangement joins TRBV11-3 to TRBJ2-3; 7 bases are a match to TRBD2. This CDR3 has 16 amino acids. Germline V gene data show CDR1 as SGHNT and CDR2 as YENEEA. V trimming: 4 bases; J trimming: 1 base; junction bases outside the gene matches: 8. The CDR3 DNA reads TGTGCCAGCAGCTCTAGACTAGCCGGGGGCACAGATACGCAGTATTTT. Amino acid sequence: CASSSRLAGGTDTQYF. Full variable domain (rest looked up from reference TRBV11-3 and TRBJ2-3): EAGVVQSPRYKIIEKKQPVAFWCNPISGHNTLYWYLQNLGQGPELLIRYENEEAVDDSQLPKDRFSAERLKGVDSTLKIQPAELGDSAVYLCASSSRLAGGTDTQYFGPGTRLTVL.

This chain connects TRBV19 to TRBJ1-2, with D possibly TRBD1 on 5 matching bases. CDR3 length: 13 residues. Trimming stripped 3 bases from V and 7 bases from J, with 12 bases between. Germline V lookup: CDR1 LNHDA, CDR2 SQIVND (reference sequence). Here the CDR3 reads CASSIGRGSGYTF. CDR3 in DNA: TGTGCCAGTAGTATCGGGCGGGGGAGTGGCTACACCTTC.

This chain uses TRBV28 with TRBJ1-1; D call uncertain. The germline gives CDR1 MDHEN, CDR2 SYDVKM. Trimming pared 2 bases from V and 1 base from J, leaving 5 bases between. This CDR3 has 13 residues. The CDR3 loop is CASSLRGNTEAFF. CDR3 nucleotide sequence: TGTGCCAGCAGTTTACGGGGGAACACTGAAGCTTTCTTT.

V is TRBV12-3 or TRBV12-4 and J is TRBJ2-7; 8 bases align to TRBD2. The CDR3 totals 13 residues. V was clipped by 7 bases and J by 7 bases; unmatched bases: 9. The CDR3 coding sequence is TGTGCCAGCAATACCGGACTAGCCCTAGAGCAGTACTTC. Its translation: CASNTGLALEQYF.

The chain is built from TRBV2 and TRBJ2-5; TRBD1 matches at 9 bases. CDR1 and CDR2 from the germline V gene are SNHLY and FYNNEI. Germline trimming cut 5 bases from V and 4 bases from J; bases unmatched to any gene: 8. This CDR3 region has 15 residues. The CDR3 DNA reads as TGTGCCAGCAGTATCGGGACAGGGCGTTTAGAGACCCAGTACTTC. Translating gives CASSIGTGRLETQYF.

The chain employs TRBV10-3 and TRBJ2-1; TRBD2 aligns across 8 bases. Germline CDR1 and CDR2: ENHRY and SYGVKD. This CDR3 is 14 amino acids long. The junction had 5 bases not matched to a gene; V was cut back by 5 bases and J by 5 bases. The CDR3 region is CAISRAGDHNEQFF. The CDR3 nucleotides read TGTGCCATCAGTCGAGCGGGAGACCACAATGAGCAGTTCTTC.

This chain uses TRBV18 with TRBJ1-4; 7 bases fit TRBD1. CDR3 length equals 15 residues. Trimming took 6 bases from V and 0 from J; bases not matched to a gene: 4. Germline V gene lookup returns CDR1 KGHSH and CDR2 LQKENI. CDR3 amino acids: CASSGGTATNEKLFF. In DNA form, the CDR3 reads TGTGCCAGCTCCGGCGGGACAGCAACTAATGAAAAACTGTTTTTT.

The chain employs TRBV3-1 (or the pseudogene TRBV3-2) and TRBJ1-2; D is possibly TRBD1 (5 bases). There are 14 residues in the CDR3. Per the germline V gene, CDR1 is LGHDT and CDR2 is YNNKEL (reference sequence). V dropped 0 bases and J dropped 7 bases, with 12 bases sitting between them. The CDR3, as DNA: TGTGCCAGCAGCCAAGATTTGGCGGGACCTGGCTACACCTTC. Residues: CASSQDLAGPGYTF.

The chain couples TRBV7-9 to TRBJ2-1; 8 nucleotides match TRBD1. Germline CDR1 SEHNR, CDR2 FQNEAQ (reference sequence). The junction had 6 bases not matched to a gene; V was cut back by 3 bases and J by 5 bases. The CDR3 consists of 15 residues. CDR3 sequence (DNA): TGTGCCAGCAGCTTGGGACAGGTGCCGAACAATGAGCAGTTCTTC. It is translated as CASSLGQVPNNEQFF.

The chain combines TRBV3-1 (or the pseudogene TRBV3-2) with TRBJ1-1, with 7 bases lining up with TRBD1. CDR3 size: 16 residues. The germline V gene has CDR1 LGHDT and CDR2 YNNKEL (reference sequence). Trimming cost V 4 bases and J 3 bases; bases outside gene matches: 11. CDR3 sequence: CASSRRTGGGDTEAFF. The CDR3, as DNA: TGTGCCAGCAGCCGTAGGACAGGCGGAGGGGACACTGAAGCTTTCTTT.

The V gene is TRBV6-4, the J gene TRBJ1-1; maybe TRBD1 (5 bases). The ends were cut back, 5 bases at V and 2 bases at J, with 9 bases in the middle. Germline V lookup: CDR1 MRHNA, CDR2 SNTAGT. The CDR3 length is 13 residues. The DNA of the CDR3 is TGTGCCAGCAGTAGGCAGGGAAACACTGAAGCTTTCTTT. This encodes CASSRQGNTEAFF.

In regard to this clone: The junction differs from germline at one of its ends, possibly a read error. V gene TRBV7-7 combines with J gene TRBJ2-5; perhaps TRBD2 as D (5 bases). Germline CDR1 reads SSHAT; CDR2 reads FNYEAQ (reference sequence). There are 15 residues in the CDR3. CDR3 loop: CASSQLGSRQETQYF. CDR3 in DNA: TGTGCTAGCAGCCAACTAGGGAGCCGACAAGAGACCCAGTACTTC.

The chain carries TRBV5-1 and TRBJ2-7, with 7 nucleotides matching TRBD1. Germline CDR1 is SGHRS and CDR2 is YFSETQ. The CDR3 covers 14 residues. The V segment lost 4 bases and the J segment 2 bases; nucleotides outside the gene matches: 6. Written as DNA, the CDR3 is TGCGCCAGCAGCATGGGGGACAGAACCTACGAGCAGTACTTC. Translated: CASSMGDRTYEQYF.

This chain's CDR3 is CAGRRGRGSYGYTF. CDR3 nucleotides: TGTGCCGGACGCAGGGGGCGCGGGAGCTATGGCTACACCTTC. The chain recombines TRBV6-5 with TRBJ1-2, with 8 bases lining up with TRBD1. V trimming: 11 bases; J trimming: 4 bases; junction bases outside the gene matches: 12. The CDR3 covers 14 residues. Per germline, CDR1 MNHEY and CDR2 SVGAGI.

J is TRBJ1-2 and V is TRBV12-3 or TRBV12-4; tentatively, D is TRBD1 (6 bases). With 1 base removed from V and 8 bases from J, the gap between germline ends came to 8 bases. The CDR3 loop spans 12 amino acids. The CDR3 nucleotides read TGTGCCAGCAGTTTAGGGGGGCTCGGCTACACCTTC. It translates to CASSLGGLGYTF.

The chain uses TRBV7-3 and TRBJ1-3; no reliable D call. From germline, CDR1 is SGHTA and CDR2 FQGTGA. V was clipped by 4 bases and J by 3 bases, with 10 bases between them. The CDR3 spans 14 residues. The CDR3 loop is CASSSTGSGNTIYF. As DNA, the CDR3 is TGTGCCAGCAGCTCAACGGGGAGTGGAAACACCATATATTTT.

This chain joins TRBV14 and TRBJ2-7, with no clear D. Trimming left V 3 bases short and J 2 bases short, with 14 bases between. The CDR3 sequence is 15 residues long. Germline V gene sequence: CDR1 SGHDN, CDR2 FVKESK. The CDR3 DNA is TGTGCCAGCAGCCAGACTTCCCATCTGGCCTACGAGCAGTACTTC. This gives the protein CASSQTSHLAYEQYF.

The chain combines TRBV5-8 with TRBJ1-3, with no clear D. The V gene lost 1 base and the J gene lost 2 bases, with 10 bases spanning the gap. The CDR3 has 15 residues. Germline CDR1 reads SGHTS; CDR2 reads YDEGEE. DNA of the CDR3: TGTGCCAGCAGCTTGAGAGGACTAACTGGAAACACCATATATTTT. Residues: CASSLRGLTGNTIYF.

The chain has TRBV19 and TRBJ1-5, with 9 bases that match TRBD1. The CDR3 consists of 15 residues. The ends lost 6 bases at V and 3 bases at J; junction bases unmatched: 6. Looked up from germline, CDR1 is LNHDA and CDR2 is SQIVND (reference sequence). CDR3 protein: CASSGQGTANQPQHF. The CDR3, as DNA: TGTGCCAGTAGCGGACAGGGGACGGCCAATCAGCCCCAGCATTTT.